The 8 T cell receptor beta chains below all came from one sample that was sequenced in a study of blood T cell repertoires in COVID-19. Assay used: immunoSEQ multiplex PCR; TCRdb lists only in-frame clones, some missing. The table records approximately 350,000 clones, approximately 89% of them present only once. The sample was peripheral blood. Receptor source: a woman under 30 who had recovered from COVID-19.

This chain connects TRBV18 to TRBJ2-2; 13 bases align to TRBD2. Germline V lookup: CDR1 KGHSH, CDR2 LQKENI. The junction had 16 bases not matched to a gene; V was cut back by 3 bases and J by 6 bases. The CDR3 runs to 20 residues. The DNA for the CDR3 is TGTGCCAGCTCACCCCGGAACACTAGGACTAGCGGGAGTCTATCCGGGGAGCTGTTTTTT. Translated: CASSPRNTRTSGSLSGELFF.

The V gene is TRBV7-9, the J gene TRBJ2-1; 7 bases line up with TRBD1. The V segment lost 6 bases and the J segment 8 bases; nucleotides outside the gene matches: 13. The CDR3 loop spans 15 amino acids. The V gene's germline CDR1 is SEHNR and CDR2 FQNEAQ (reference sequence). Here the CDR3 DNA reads TGTGCCAGCAGGCCCGGGGCAGGGGGTAGGCATGAGCAGTTCTTC. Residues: CASRPGAGGRHEQFF.

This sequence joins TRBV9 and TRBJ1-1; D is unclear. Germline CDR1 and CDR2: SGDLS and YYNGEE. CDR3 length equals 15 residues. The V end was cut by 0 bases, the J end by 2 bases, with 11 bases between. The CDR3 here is CASSVVGSPNTEAFF. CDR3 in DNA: TGTGCCAGCAGCGTAGTTGGCTCCCCAAACACTGAAGCTTTCTTT.

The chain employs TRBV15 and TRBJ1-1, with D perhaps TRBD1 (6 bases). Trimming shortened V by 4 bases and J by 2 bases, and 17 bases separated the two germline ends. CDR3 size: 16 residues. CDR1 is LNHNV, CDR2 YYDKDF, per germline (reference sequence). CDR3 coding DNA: TGTGCCACCAGCAACCTGGGGACACCCAGAAACACTGAAGCTTTCTTT. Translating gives CATSNLGTPRNTEAFF.

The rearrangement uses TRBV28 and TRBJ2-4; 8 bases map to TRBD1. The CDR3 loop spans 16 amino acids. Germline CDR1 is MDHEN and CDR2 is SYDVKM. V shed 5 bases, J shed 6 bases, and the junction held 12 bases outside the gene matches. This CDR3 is CASSEAGGQGGNIQYF. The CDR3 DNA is TGTGCCAGCAGTGAAGCCGGCGGACAGGGAGGAAACATTCAGTACTTC.

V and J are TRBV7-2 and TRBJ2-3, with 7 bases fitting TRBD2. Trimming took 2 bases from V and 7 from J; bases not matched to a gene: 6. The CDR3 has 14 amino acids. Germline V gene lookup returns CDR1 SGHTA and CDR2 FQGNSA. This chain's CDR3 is CASSLRSGTHTQYF. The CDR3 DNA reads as TGTGCCAGCAGCTTACGCAGCGGGACCCATACGCAGTATTTT.

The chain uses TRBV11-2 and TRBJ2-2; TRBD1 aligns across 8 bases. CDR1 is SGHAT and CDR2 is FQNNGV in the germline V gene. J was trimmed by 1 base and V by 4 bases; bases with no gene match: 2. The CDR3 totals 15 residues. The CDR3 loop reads CASSYGTGNTGELFF. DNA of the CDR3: TGTGCCAGCAGCTATGGGACAGGGAACACCGGGGAGCTGTTTTTT.

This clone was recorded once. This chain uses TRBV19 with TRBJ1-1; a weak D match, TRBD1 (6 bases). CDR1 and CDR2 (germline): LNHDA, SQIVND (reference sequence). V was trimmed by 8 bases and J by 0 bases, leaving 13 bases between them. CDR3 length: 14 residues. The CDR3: CASEPQGMNTEAFF. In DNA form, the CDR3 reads TGTGCCAGTGAACCACAGGGAATGAACACTGAAGCTTTCTTT.